The clone carrying this T cell receptor beta chain was detected once. Its matching antigen is unknown. This entry comes from a study of T cells in Graves' hyperthyroidism and ophthalmopathy. Looking at the study overall: At initial diagnosis, before any treatment had begun, peripheral blood was obtained. Study-wide results and caveats: Ophthalmopathy was distinguished from stable hyperthyroidism by 13 V-J signatures. The model forecast ophthalmopathy, anticipating it by a median around 6.5 months before onset.

From RNA transcripts, TCR beta CDR3 regions were amplified. TCR CDR3 underwent first-round RT-PCR with the HTBI primer set. TCRdb reprocessed the multiplex PCR reads via MiXCR and lists one record per CDR3 protein. The sample holds about 600,000 distinct CDR3 sequences, approximately 15% seen once. Out of approximately 10 ml of fresh peripheral blood came the PBMCs. The CDR3 runs 18 residues. Germline V CDR1 and CDR2: LGHNT, FRNRAP. The trim removed 0 bases at V and 4 bases at J, leaving 9 bases unmatched. This TCR was recovered from a woman aged 18-29 years with Graves' ophthalmopathy. The chain links TRBV12-5 to TRBJ2-1; 10 bases align to TRBD2. Sequencing was done on a sample of blood. The CDR3 here is CASGLVLAGAPIYNEQFF. CDR3 bases: TGTGCTAGTGGTTTGGTCCTAGCGGGAGCCCCAATATACAATGAGCAGTTCTTC. The complete variable domain, with remaining parts taken from reference TRBV12-5 and TRBJ2-1, reads DARVTQTPRHKVTEMGQEVTMRCQPILGHNTVFWYRQTMMQGLELLAYFRNRAPLDDSGMPKDRFSAEMPDATLATLKIQPSEPRDSAVYFCASGLVLAGAPIYNEQFFGPGTRLTVL.